A single sample gave rise to the 17 T cell receptor beta chains below, sequenced in a study of regulatory T cells in long-lasting Graves disease. Documented time point: newly diagnosed GD, antithyroid drugs for less than 3 months. Making the TCR library involved RNA that had been extracted from PBMCs. Arm-PCR of CDR3 regions and iRepertoire HTBI primers were used to build TCR beta libraries. TCRdb called the multiplex PCR reads again in MiXCR, with one record for every CDR3 protein. The sample carries 540,000 or so distinct CDR3 sequences, approximately 15% recorded once. Another study also made use of these data, one on T cells in Graves' hyperthyroidism and ophthalmopathy.

The specimen was peripheral blood mononuclear cells (PBMCs), collected at new diagnosis, from a patient treated with antithyroid drugs. These receptor sequences come from a man aged 25-40 years with Graves disease.

This clonotype has at least ten counts. The chain links TRBV6-5 to TRBJ2-1, with D tentatively TRBD1 (6 bases). The CDR3 consists of 14 residues. Trimming took off 2 bases at V and 7 bases at J, with 12 bases between the two ends. Looked up from germline, CDR1 is MNHEY and CDR2 is SVGAGI. Written as DNA, the CDR3 is TGTGCCAGCAGTTACCCCAGGGGATCGAATGAGCAGTTCTTC. It codes for CASSYPRGSNEQFF.

This clonotype was counted many times. The chain is built from TRBV2 and TRBJ1-2; D might be TRBD1 (6 bases). Germline CDR1 and CDR2: SNHLY and FYNNEI. The CDR3 length is 15 residues. Trimming removed 1 base at V and 4 bases at J, with 13 bases between. The CDR3 DNA sequence: TGTGCCAGCAGTGAAGTAGGGACACCGGGCTATGGCTACACCTTC. As protein: CASSEVGTPGYGYTF.

This clonotype was picked up a small number of times. A much larger clone lies a single base off, so this may be a read error. V gene TRBV9 combines with J gene TRBJ2-5, with D perhaps matching TRBD1 (5 bases). The CDR3 has 14 residues. Germline V gives CDR1 SGDLS, CDR2 YYNGEE. The CDR3 DNA is TGTACCAGCAGCGTAGCTTGGGGCCGGGAGACCCAGTACTTC. It codes for CTSSVAWGRETQYF.

Notes on this clonotype: One end of the junction varies from germline; a read error may be responsible. The rearrangement links TRBV7-2 to TRBJ2-1, with 11 bases that match TRBD2. The germline V gene encodes CDR1 SGHTA and CDR2 FQGNSA. CDR3 length: 16 residues. The DNA for the CDR3 is TGCCTAGCCCTTGGTGCGACTAGCGGGACCTACAATGAGCAGTTCTTC. Its protein product is CLALGATSGTYNEQFF.

The table lists this clonotype with many counts. J is TRBJ2-7 and V is TRBV30; no clear D. Germline CDR1 and CDR2: GTSNPN and SVGIG (reference sequence). This CDR3 is built from 12 residues. Trimming stripped 1 base from V and 6 bases from J, with 10 bases between. CDR3 bases: TGTGCCTGGAGTGGGGATGCGTCCGAGCAGTACTTC. This translates into CAWSGDASEQYF.

There are many counts of this clonotype. The gene calls are TRBV6-2 or TRBV6-3 and TRBJ1-5; D is unresolved. The CDR3 has 16 amino acids. Germline V lookup: CDR1 MNHEY, CDR2 SVGEGT. V was pared by 6 bases and J by 0 bases, with 15 bases between. The CDR3, as DNA: TGTGCCAGCAGGTTTCGACGGGTCAATAGCAATCAGCCCCAGCATTTT. Protein product: CASRFRRVNSNQPQHF.

This clonotype showed up many times. The gene calls are TRBV27 and TRBJ2-1, with 9 bases lining up with TRBD2. The germline V gene has CDR1 MNHEY and CDR2 SMNVEV (reference sequence). With 7 bases clipped from V and 6 bases from J, the junction kept 10 bases outside the gene matches. CDR3 length: 15 amino acids. As DNA, the CDR3 is TGTGCCAGCACCTCCGGGGCTAGCGGGATCAATGAGCAGTTCTTC. Amino acid sequence: CASTSGASGINEQFF.

This clonotype was seen many times. This rearrangement joins TRBV15 to TRBJ2-7, with TRBD1 matching over 9 bases. From germline, CDR1 is LNHNV and CDR2 YYDKDF (reference sequence). The junction had 9 bases not matched to a gene; V was cut back by 5 bases and J by 7 bases. The CDR3 has 14 amino acids. The CDR3 nucleotides are TGTGCCACCAGCTTACGACAGGGGGATGGGGAGCAGTACTTC. Translation: CATSLRQGDGEQYF.

The rearrangement uses TRBV7-2 and TRBJ2-5, with 10 bases aligning to TRBD2. CDR3 length: 16 residues. The junction had 1 base not matched to a gene; V was cut back by 0 bases and J by 0 bases. Germline-derived CDR1 and CDR2 are SGHTA and FQGNSA. CDR3 bases: TGTGCCAGCAGCTTAGCCCTAGCGGGGGACCAAGAGACCCAGTACTTC. As protein: CASSLALAGDQETQYF. The full variable domain, completed using reference TRBV7-2 and TRBJ2-5, is GAGVSQSPSNKVTEKGKDVELRCDPISGHTALYWYRQSLGQGLEFLIYFQGNSAPDKSGLPSDRFSAERTGGSVSTLTIQRTQQEDSAVYLCASSLALAGDQETQYFGPGTRLLVL.

This clonotype was seen repeatedly, ten times or more. This sequence joins TRBV12-3 or TRBV12-4 and TRBJ2-2; 8 bases align to TRBD1. This CDR3 is built from 13 residues. V dropped 6 bases and J dropped 6; count of bases not matched to a gene: 3. This CDR3 is CASSIQGAGELFF. As DNA, the CDR3 is TGTGCCAGCAGCATACAGGGGGCCGGGGAGCTGTTTTTT.

This clonotype has ten or more counts. V is TRBV6-2 or TRBV6-3 and J is TRBJ2-3; D could derive from TRBD1 or TRBD2 (6 bases each). V lost 4 bases to trimming and J lost 0 bases, with 20 bases between them. The CDR3 is 18 residues long. Germline V gene lookup returns CDR1 MNHEY and CDR2 SVGEGT. The CDR3 nucleotides are TGTGCCAGCAGTTGGCTTCGGGGGCGCGGGGTGAGCACAGATACGCAGTATTTT. Its protein is CASSWLRGRGVSTDTQYF.

This clonotype was counted many times. Mismatch with germline at one junction end may stem from a read error. The gene calls are TRBV6-5 and TRBJ1-2; D is unresolved. The CDR3 has 16 residues. Germline V lookup: CDR1 MNHEY, CDR2 SVGAGI. CDR3 amino acids: CASRYYALGRNYGYTF. CDR3 nucleotides: TGTGCCAGCAGGTACTACGCCCTTGGACGGAACTATGGCTACACCTTC.

At least ten counts were recorded for this clonotype. The chain employs TRBV5-6 and TRBJ2-5; D remains ambiguous. The germline V gene has CDR1 SGHDT and CDR2 YYEEEE. There are 14 residues in the CDR3. Trimming cost V 4 bases and J 2 bases, with 12 bases left between them. In nucleotides, the CDR3 is TGTGCCAGCAGCCCTTCGGATCTTCAAGAGACCCAGTACTTC. It codes for CASSPSDLQETQYF.

The V call is TRBV30, the J call TRBJ2-1; TRBD2 agrees at 13 bases. The CDR3 runs 17 residues. Germline V gene sequence: CDR1 GTSNPN, CDR2 SVGIG (reference sequence). V was pared by 3 bases and J by 8 bases, with 13 bases of the junction left unmatched. The CDR3 spells CAWRFTSGRAAYDEQFF. The CDR3 bases are TGTGCCTGGAGGTTTACTAGCGGGAGGGCCGCTTACGATGAGCAGTTCTTC.

In this sample, this clonotype turned up many times. The genes are TRBV6-1 and TRBJ2-7, with 7 nucleotides matching TRBD1. The V and J ends lost 8 bases and 3 bases, in that order; junction bases with no gene match: 10. This CDR3 contains 14 residues. Germline CDR1 is MNHNS and CDR2 is SASEGT. CDR3 DNA sequence: TGTGCCAGCCAGAGGGCAGGGGGAAACTACGAGCAGTACTTC. Translation: CASQRAGGNYEQYF.

In regard to this clonotype: Being one base from a much bigger clone, this may be a read error. The chain couples TRBV6-2 or TRBV6-3 to TRBJ2-7, with TRBD2 as a possible D gene (6 bases). Germline V CDR1 and CDR2: MNHEY, SVGEGT. The CDR3 spans 13 residues. The germline V and J ends were trimmed by 5 bases and 2 bases, with 10 bases remaining between them. CDR3 region: CASSDSGTYEQYF. The CDR3 DNA follows: TGTGCCAGCAGTGATAGCGGAACCTACGAGCAGTACTTC.

This clonotype has at least ten counts. CDR3 residues: CASTQGGGAGGREAFF. Written as DNA, the CDR3 is TGTGCCAGCACTCAAGGCGGGGGGGCAGGGGGCCGCGAAGCTTTCTTT. V usage is TRBV9 and J usage is TRBJ1-1, with 8 bases fitting TRBD1. CDR1 SGDLS and CDR2 YYNGEE come from the germline V gene. CDR3 length: 16 residues. The junction had 18 bases not matched to a gene; V was cut back by 6 bases and J by 8 bases.